This T cell receptor (beta chain) is drawn from a study of T-cell reconstitution after alpha-beta-depleted transplantation in children (dated by TCRdb to between 2015 and 2016). With regard to the full study: T-cell immune reconstitution after TCRalphabeta/CD19-depleted allogeneic hematopoietic cell transplantation in children was quantitatively tracked in the study by means of TCR repertoire profiling.

Sample treatment or condition, as interpreted from the label and publication: allogeneic hematopoietic cell transplantation with graft depleted of TCRalphabeta T cells and CD19 B cells. The children who served as transplant recipients had been given grafts of TCRalphabeta/CD19-depleted allogeneic hematopoietic cells. Receptor amplification or capture employed PCR. For sequencing, an Illumina HiSeq 2500 was employed. TCR library preparation used molecular barcoding, with unique molecular identifiers applied to normalize quantification of the TCRbeta repertoire. TCRdb trimmed the raw reads at Q25, called clones with MiXCR and kept productive beta chains. Each record represents a unique CDR3 protein, reported with the most common genes and DNA among its rows. The sample includes roughly 120,000 distinct CDR3 sequences, with over 9% observed a single time. The ten largest clones capture 30% to 35% of the sample.

About this clonotype: Its recognized antigen is unknown. Within one base of it there is no much larger clone, and no base qualities were kept.

CDR1 DFQATT and CDR2 SNEGSKA are derived from the germline V gene (reference sequence). At the junction V is shortened by 5 bases and J by 4 bases; bases outside the gene matches: 9. The CDR3 sequence holds 14 residues, the cysteine and phenylalanine included. The only DNA kept is the CDR3, 42 bases in frame from the first base. Overall study outcomes, separate from this receptor: Over subsequent months, a decline in hyperexpanded clone frequencies was noted, and after one year, T-cell counts and TCRbeta diversity were mostly ascribed to newly produced T cells. The high TCRbeta diversity at day 60 in some patients was ascribed to recipient T cells and intrathymic progenitors that had survived conditioning. About two months after transplant, the apparently early recovery of alphabetaT-cell counts reportedly depended on just several hundred clones that had expanded rapidly and came from non-depleted graft cells.

This sequence originates from a boy between 2 and 15 years old with acute lymphoblastic leukemia, due to receive a stem cell transplant. Sample: PBMCs, taken before TCRalphabeta/CD19-depleted stem cell transplant. In this chain, TRBV20-1 is recombined with TRBJ1-2; 8 bases in the junction line up with TRBD1. The DNA sequence is as follows: TGCAGTGCTCTCGGACAGGGAAGGCGCTATGGCTACACCTTC. Its protein product is CSALGQGRRYGYTF.